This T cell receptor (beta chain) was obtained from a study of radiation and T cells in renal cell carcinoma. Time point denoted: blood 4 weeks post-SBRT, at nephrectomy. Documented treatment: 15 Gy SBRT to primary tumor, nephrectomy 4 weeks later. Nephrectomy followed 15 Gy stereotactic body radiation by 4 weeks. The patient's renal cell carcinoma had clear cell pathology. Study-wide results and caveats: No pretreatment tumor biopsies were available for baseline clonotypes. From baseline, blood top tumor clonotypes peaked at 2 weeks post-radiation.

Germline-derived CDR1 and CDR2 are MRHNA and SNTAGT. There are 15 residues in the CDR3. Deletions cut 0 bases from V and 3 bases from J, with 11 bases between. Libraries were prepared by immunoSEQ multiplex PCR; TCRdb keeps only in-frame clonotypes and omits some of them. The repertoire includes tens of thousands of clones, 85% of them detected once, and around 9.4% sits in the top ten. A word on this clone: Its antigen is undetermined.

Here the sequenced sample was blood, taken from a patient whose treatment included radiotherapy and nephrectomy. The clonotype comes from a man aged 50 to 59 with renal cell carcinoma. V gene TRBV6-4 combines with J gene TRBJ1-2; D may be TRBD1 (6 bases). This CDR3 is CASSDSSTGYYGYTF. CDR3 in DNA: TGTGCCAGCAGTGACTCGAGTACAGGGTACTATGGCTACACCTTC.